This T cell receptor (beta chain) was identified in a study of Graves' ophthalmopathy and Graves' hyperthyroidism. Findings and caveats of the study: A 13-signature model separated ophthalmopathy from stable hyperthyroidism, 87.88% sensitivity, approximately 80% specificity. Progression of ophthalmopathy was predicted by the model with less than 71% sensitivity and around 77% specificity.

Hyperthyroidism patients, aged 18 to 65, were newly diagnosed, under 2 months' duration. The diagnosis combined clinical symptoms, thyroxine, TRAb, thyroid ultrasound and orbital computed tomography scans. This clonotype has a count of ten or more. The antigen is not known. V shed 4 bases and J 1 base; nucleotides not matched to a gene: 3. This CDR3 has 15 amino acids. In germline, CDR1 is SGHKS, CDR2 YYEKEE (reference sequence). CDR3 regions of TCR beta were amplified from RNA transcripts. Second-round multiplex PCR came after a first-round RT-PCR that employed HTBI primers. TCRdb called the multiplex PCR reads again in MiXCR, with one record for every CDR3 protein. The sample consists of more than 1,000,000 distinct CDR3 sequences, about 35% of them appearing once.

Specimen: peripheral blood or thyroid tissue (not recorded which). This clonotype originated in an adult man with Graves' hyperthyroidism. The rearrangement uses TRBV5-5 and TRBJ2-2; 8 positions match TRBD1. As DNA, the CDR3 is TGTGCCAGCAGCAAAGGGACAGGGAACACCGGGGAGCTGTTTTTT. It codes for CASSKGTGNTGELFF.